Below, 20 T cell receptor beta chains from the same sample are listed, as sequenced in a study of OX40 agonist ivuxolimab in advanced cancers. Library prep was done by the immunoSEQ multiplex PCR assay. As stored in TCRdb, this immuneACCESS dataset retains in-frame rearrangements with V and J assigned. A fraction of the clones does not appear; measured against another copy, unresolved V genes explain less than half of the discrepancy, and the remainder lacks a known reason. For this sample the table gives 9,000 to 13,000 clones, of which roughly 74% were detected only once. The top ten constitute around 36% of the sample. The sequenced sample was CD4+ or CD8+ T cells sorted from blood, obtained in a trial of the OX40 agonist ivuxolimab. The receptors originated from an adult with an advanced solid tumor such as melanoma, head and neck, liver or kidney cancer.

This clone was counted only a few times. V gene TRBV9 combines with J gene TRBJ2-1, with a weak D call TRBD1 (6 bases). The V gene lost 0 bases and the J gene lost 0 bases, with 10 bases spanning the gap. The V gene's germline CDR1 is SGDLS and CDR2 YYNGEE. The CDR3 consists of 16 residues. The CDR3 loop reads CASSVEGESSYNEQFF. The DNA of the CDR3 is TGTGCCAGCAGCGTAGAGGGGGAGAGCTCCTACAATGAGCAGTTCTTC.

The chain links TRBV7-9 to TRBJ1-3; D is possibly TRBD1 (5 bases). V lost 1 base and J 0 bases, leaving 13 bases between the germline ends. There are 17 residues in the CDR3. Germline V gives CDR1 SEHNR, CDR2 FQNEAQ (reference sequence). CDR3 sequence reads: CASSLGPGMSSGNTIYF. The CDR3 DNA is TGTGCCAGCAGCTTAGGTCCAGGGATGAGCTCTGGAAACACCATATATTTT.

This chain uses TRBV6-5 with TRBJ1-6; D gene unclear. Germline loops: CDR1 MNHEY, CDR2 SVGAGI. The CDR3 spans 14 residues. V lost 0 bases and J lost 9, with 9 bases in between. The CDR3 loop reads CASSYSGLISPLHF. CDR3 nucleotide sequence: TGTGCCAGCAGTTACTCGGGTCTTATTTCACCCCTCCACTTT.

This clone was seen more than once but under ten times. The chain combines TRBV6-6 with TRBJ2-3; D unresolved. Germline CDR1 and CDR2: MNHNY and SVGAGI (reference sequence). The CDR3 loop spans 12 amino acids. Trimming removed 6 bases from V and 7 bases from J, with 11 bases in between. The chain's CDR3 is CASSSLYNTQYF. The CDR3 DNA follows: TGTGCCAGCAGCTCGCTTTATAATACGCAGTATTTT.

This clone occurred once. An end of the junction differs from the germline gene, which may be a read error. This CDR3 is also generated by other DNA sequences in the sample. The V and J genes are TRBV7-3 and TRBJ2-7; 9 bases are shared with TRBD2. Germline CDR1 SGHTA, CDR2 FQGTGA. The CDR3 spans 15 residues. The CDR3 DNA reads as TGTGCCAGCAGTTTAACGGCGGGAGGGCCCTACGAGCAGTACTTC. Protein: CASSLTAGGPYEQYF.

This chain connects TRBV9 to TRBJ1-1; D might be TRBD1 (5 bases). The CDR3 sequence is 13 residues long. V was shortened by 5 bases and J by 1 base, with 9 bases between the two germline ends. The germline V gene has CDR1 SGDLS and CDR2 YYNGEE. CDR3 region: CASRGEENTEAFF. The CDR3 region has the DNA TGTGCCAGCAGGGGGGAGGAGAACACTGAAGCTTTCTTT.

This chain links TRBV30 with TRBJ2-7; 13 bases are a match to TRBD2. The CDR3 is made up of 14 amino acids. V gave up 8 bases and J gave up 0 bases; unmatched junction bases: 4. Germline V gene sequence: CDR1 GTSNPN, CDR2 SVGIG (reference sequence). The CDR3 nucleotides read TGTGCCGGCCGGACTAGCGGGAGCTCCTACGAGCAGTACTTC. This gives the protein CAGRTSGSSYEQYF.

The chain has TRBV11-3 and TRBJ2-1; D uncertain. The germline CDR1 and CDR2 sequences are SGHNT and YENEEA. The CDR3 is made up of 14 amino acids. V shed 3 bases and J shed 7 bases, with 13 bases lying between them. The CDR3 reads CASSFLGYRNEQFF. The CDR3 DNA reads TGTGCCAGCAGCTTCCTTGGGTACCGTAATGAGCAGTTCTTC.

V is TRBV9 and J is TRBJ2-1, with D hard to call. Between the trimmed V and J ends, which lost 4 bases and 10 bases, there was a span of 15 bases. Germline V gives CDR1 SGDLS, CDR2 YYNGEE. The CDR3 has 13 amino acids. The CDR3 DNA sequence: TGTGCCAGCAGCCCCCCGACAATGACAGAGCAGTTCTTC. Encoded protein: CASSPPTMTEQFF. The complete variable domain, with remaining parts taken from reference TRBV9 and TRBJ2-1, reads DSGVTQTPKHLITATGQRVTLRCSPRSGDLSVYWYQQSLDQGLQFLIQYYNGEERAKGNILERFSAQQFPDLHSELNLSSLELGDSALYFCASSPPTMTEQFFGPGTRLTVL.

This clone is a singleton in its sample. The chain uses TRBV30 and TRBJ1-5; D unclear. V lost 0 bases and J 6 bases, leaving 9 bases between the germline ends. Germline V gene data show CDR1 as GTSNPN and CDR2 as SVGIG (reference sequence). The CDR3 has 13 residues. The CDR3 reads CAWSVEGSQPQHF. CDR3 coding DNA: TGTGCCTGGAGTGTAGAGGGAAGTCAGCCCCAGCATTTT.

The chain employs TRBV27 and TRBJ2-7; TRBD1 might be the D (6 bases). The V gene lost 3 bases and the J gene lost 5 bases, with 11 bases spanning the gap. Germline V gene data show CDR1 as MNHEY and CDR2 as SMNVEV (reference sequence). This CDR3 region has 13 residues. CDR3: CASSFHREHEQYF. In nucleotides, the CDR3 is TGTGCCAGCAGTTTTCACAGGGAGCACGAGCAGTACTTC.

This chain links TRBV30 with TRBJ2-2; no reliable D call. The CDR3 runs 14 residues. Germline V gives CDR1 GTSNPN, CDR2 SVGIG (reference sequence). V was shortened by 4 bases and J by 0 bases, with 9 bases between the two germline ends. CDR3 in amino acids: CAWIARANTGELFF. Written as DNA, the CDR3 is TGTGCCTGGATTGCCAGAGCGAACACCGGGGAGCTGTTTTTT.

This chain uses TRBV4-3 with TRBJ1-1; no clear D gene. Deletions cut 3 bases from V and 2 bases from J, with 13 bases between. Germline lookup yields CDR1 LGHNA and CDR2 YSLEER. This CDR3 has 15 amino acids. CDR3 nucleotide sequence: TGCGCCAGCAGCCATTATCTGACAACCAACACTGAAGCTTTCTTT. This codes for CASSHYLTTNTEAFF.

This clone occurred a few times. The chain joins TRBV28 to TRBJ1-1; D perhaps matches TRBD1 (5 bases). This CDR3 is 13 amino acids long. Germline V lookup: CDR1 MDHEN, CDR2 SYDVKM. V was trimmed by 6 bases and J by 4 bases, leaving 12 bases between them. DNA for the CDR3: TGTGCCAGCAGCCCGAGAGGGGCCACTGAAGCTTTCTTT. Protein product: CASSPRGATEAFF.

This chain links TRBV19 with TRBJ1-1; D remains ambiguous. Per germline, CDR1 LNHDA and CDR2 SQIVND (reference sequence). V was trimmed by 5 bases and J by 1 base, leaving 11 bases between them. The CDR3 consists of 14 residues. Here the CDR3 DNA reads TGTGCCAGTAGTCTTTGGGGTTGGAACACTGAAGCTTTCTTT. Translated, it gives CASSLWGWNTEAFF.

This clone was detected once. The V gene is TRBV19, the J gene TRBJ2-6; TRBD1 matches 9 bases. Germline V gene sequence: CDR1 LNHDA, CDR2 SQIVND (reference sequence). The V segment lost 5 bases and the J segment 0 bases; nucleotides outside the gene matches: 11. The CDR3 length is 19 residues. The CDR3 region is CASSLSRTGVTSGANVLTF. For the CDR3, the DNA is TGTGCCAGTAGTCTTTCCAGGACAGGGGTTACCTCTGGGGCCAACGTCCTGACTTTC. Drawing the rest from reference TRBV19 and TRBJ2-6, the complete variable domain is DGGITQSPKYLFRKEGQNVTLSCEQNLNHDAMYWYRQDPGQGLRLIYYSQIVNDFQKGDIAEGYSVSREKKESFPLTVTSAQKNPTAFYLCASSLSRTGVTSGANVLTFGAGSRLTVL.

This clone counts as medium-sized. This chain joins TRBV5-1 and TRBJ2-7; perhaps TRBD2 as D (5 bases). CDR3 length: 14 residues. The germline V and J ends were trimmed by 5 bases and 2 bases, with 14 bases remaining between them. Germline lookup yields CDR1 SGHRS and CDR2 YFSETQ. The chain's CDR3 is CASREWSGTYEQYF. For the CDR3, the DNA is TGCGCCAGCAGAGAATGGTCCGGGACCTACGAGCAGTACTTC.

V usage is TRBV28 and J usage is TRBJ2-3; TRBD2 matches at 9 bases. Per the germline V gene, CDR1 is MDHEN and CDR2 is SYDVKM. V lost 10 bases, J lost 4 bases, and 18 bases stayed unmatched. The CDR3 totals 17 residues. CDR3 sequence: CAITGVAGDAGPDTQYF. The CDR3 coding sequence is TGTGCCATAACCGGGGTAGCGGGAGATGCAGGGCCAGATACGCAGTATTTT.

The rearrangement links TRBV9 to TRBJ1-2; TRBD1 is a possible D gene (5 bases). Trimming took off 2 bases at V and 3 bases at J, with 8 bases between the two ends. The CDR3 extends over 13 amino acids. Germline V lookup: CDR1 SGDLS, CDR2 YYNGEE. The CDR3 loop reads CASSVGGDYGYTF. In DNA form, the CDR3 reads TGTGCCAGCAGCGTGGGGGGAGACTATGGCTACACCTTC.

This clone was counted only a few times. The V call is TRBV13, the J call TRBJ2-2; D is uncertain. V lost 5 bases, J lost 7 bases, and 8 bases lay in between. The CDR3 is made up of 12 amino acids. The germline gives CDR1 PRHDT, CDR2 FYEKMQ (reference sequence). The CDR3 spells CASSEEIGELFF. CDR3 DNA sequence: TGTGCCAGCAGCGAAGAAATCGGGGAGCTGTTTTTT.